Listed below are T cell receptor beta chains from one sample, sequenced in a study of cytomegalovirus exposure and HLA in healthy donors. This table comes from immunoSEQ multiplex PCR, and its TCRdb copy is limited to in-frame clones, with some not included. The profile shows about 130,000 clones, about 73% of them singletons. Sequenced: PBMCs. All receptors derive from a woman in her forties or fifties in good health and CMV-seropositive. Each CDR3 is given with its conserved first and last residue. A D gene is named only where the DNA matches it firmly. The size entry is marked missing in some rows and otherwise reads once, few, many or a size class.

CDR3 DNA: TGTGCCACCGGGAGTCTAGGTGGAAACACCATATATTTT
CDR3 protein: CATGSLGGNTIYF
clone size: .
V gene: TRBV28
J gene: TRBJ1-3
D gene: .

CDR3 DNA: TGCGCCAGCAGCCCCGGGACTCTCCTCTCCTACGAGCAGTACTTC
CDR3 protein: CASSPGTLLSYEQYF
clone size: .
V gene: TRBV5-1
J gene: TRBJ2-7
D gene: .

CDR3 DNA: TGTGCCATCACCGGGACAGGGTCCTACGAGCAGTACTTC
CDR3 protein: CAITGTGSYEQYF
clone size: .
V gene: TRBV10-3
J gene: TRBJ2-7
D gene: TRBD1

CDR3 DNA: TGTGCCAGCAGTTACTCTCGGGAGACCCAGTACTTC
CDR3 protein: CASSYSRETQYF
clone size: few
V gene: TRBV6-6
J gene: TRBJ2-5
D gene: .

CDR3 DNA: TGTGCCAGCAGCTTAGACAGGGGTTCTGGGGGCTCCAATCAGCCCCAGCATTTT
CDR3 protein: CASSLDRGSGGSNQPQHF
clone size: .
V gene: TRBV11-3
J gene: TRBJ1-5
D gene: .

CDR3 DNA: TGTGCCAGCAGTCAAAGCGGGTCAAACACCGGGGAGCTGTTTTTT
CDR3 protein: CASSQSGSNTGELFF
clone size: .
V gene: TRBV2
J gene: TRBJ2-2
D gene: .

CDR3 DNA: TGTGCCAGCAGCTTAGCGCGTAAGTTTGAGCAGTTCTTC
CDR3 protein: CASSLARKFEQFF
clone size: .
V gene: TRBV7-9
J gene: TRBJ2-1
D gene: .

CDR3 DNA: TGCGCCAGCAGCCCGGAGGACTACTACAATGAGCAGTTCTTC
CDR3 protein: CASSPEDYYNEQFF
clone size: .
V gene: TRBV4-1
J gene: TRBJ2-1
D gene: .

CDR3 DNA: TGCGCCAGCAGCTTGAATCCGGCGGGGCAGGGTGGCCTCATTCGCTTC
CDR3 protein: CASSLNPAGQGGLIRF
clone size: .
V gene: TRBV5-1
J gene: TRBJ2-7
D gene: .

CDR3 DNA: TGTGCCAGCAGCTTTCCTAAACAGGGCCCCAACACCGGGGAGCTGTTTTTT
CDR3 protein: CASSFPKQGPNTGELFF
clone size: .
V gene: TRBV7-8
J gene: TRBJ2-2
D gene: .

CDR3 DNA: TGTGCCAGCAGTTACAAACAGGGTACTGATGAGCAGTTCTTC
CDR3 protein: CASSYKQGTDEQFF
clone size: .
V gene: TRBV6-5
J gene: TRBJ2-1
D gene: .

CDR3 DNA: TGCGCCAGCACCCGGACACTGAACACTGAAGCTTTCTTT
CDR3 protein: CASTRTLNTEAFF
clone size: .
V gene: TRBV10-1
J gene: TRBJ1-1
D gene: .

CDR3 DNA: TGCGCCAGCAGCTTGCCCAAGGTTGGGGCCGAGCAGTACTTC
CDR3 protein: CASSLPKVGAEQYF
clone size: .
V gene: TRBV5-1
J gene: TRBJ2-7
D gene: .

CDR3 DNA: TGTGCCAGCAGCCTTGGGACAGCAACTAATGAAAAACTGTTTTTT
CDR3 protein: CASSLGTATNEKLFF
clone size: .
V gene: TRBV9
J gene: TRBJ1-4
D gene: TRBD1

CDR3 DNA: TGCAGCGCCTGGACAGTGGCGCAGTATTTT
CDR3 protein: CSAWTVAQYF
clone size: .
V gene: TRBV29-1
J gene: TRBJ2-3
D gene: .

CDR3 DNA: TGTGCTTCCAAAGGGGAAGTGGATACGCAGTATTTT
CDR3 protein: CASKGEVDTQYF
clone size: once
V gene: TRBV2
J gene: TRBJ2-3
D gene: .

CDR3 DNA: TGTGCCAGTAGTATGGGTCCTCTGCGGGGGGTATCCTACGAGCAGTACTTC
CDR3 protein: CASSMGPLRGVSYEQYF
clone size: .
V gene: TRBV19
J gene: TRBJ2-7
D gene: TRBD2

CDR3 DNA: TGTGCCAGCAGCCCCGGTAGCGGGGGGGCCGGCACAGATACGCAGTATTTT
CDR3 protein: CASSPGSGGAGTDTQYF
clone size: .
V gene: TRBV7-9
J gene: TRBJ2-3
D gene: TRBD2

CDR3 DNA: TGTGCCAGCAGTACGGGACAGGTTTTTACAGCCCAGCATTTT
CDR3 protein: CASSTGQVFTAQHF
clone size: .
V gene: TRBV28
J gene: TRBJ1-5
D gene: TRBD1

CDR3 DNA: TGTGCCAGTTTACAGGGAGAAGGTTATGGCTACACCTTC
CDR3 protein: CASLQGEGYGYTF
clone size: .
V gene: TRBV10-3
J gene: TRBJ1-2
D gene: .

CDR3 DNA: TGTGCCAGCAGTTCCCAGGTTATTAGCGGGGGGGCACTGCGGACCGGGGAGCTGTTTTTT
CDR3 protein: CASSSQVISGGALRTGELFF
clone size: .
V gene: TRBV28
J gene: TRBJ2-2
D gene: TRBD2

CDR3 DNA: TGTGCCAGTAGTTGGGACAGCAATAATGAAAAACTGTTTTTT
CDR3 protein: CASSWDSNNEKLFF
clone size: many
V gene: TRBV19
J gene: TRBJ1-4
D gene: TRBD1

CDR3 DNA: TGTGCCAGCAGCCACCATAGCGGGGTGGAGCATACCCAGTACTTC
CDR3 protein: CASSHHSGVEHTQYF
clone size: .
V gene: TRBV6-6
J gene: TRBJ2-5
D gene: TRBD2

CDR3 DNA: TGTGCCAGCAGTGATCCGGGGGGCTGGGTTCTTTCGGTCAATCAGCCCCAGCATTTT
CDR3 protein: CASSDPGGWVLSVNQPQHF
clone size: .
V gene: TRBV2
J gene: TRBJ1-5
D gene: .

CDR3 DNA: TGTGCCATCAGTCCCGGGACAGCGGCCTACGAGCAGTACTTC
CDR3 protein: CAISPGTAAYEQYF
clone size: .
V gene: TRBV10-3
J gene: TRBJ2-7
D gene: TRBD1

CDR3 DNA: TGTGCCAGCAGCTTATCGGGGGTTACCTACAATGAGCAGTTCTTC
CDR3 protein: CASSLSGVTYNEQFF
clone size: .
V gene: TRBV11-3
J gene: TRBJ2-1
D gene: .

CDR3 DNA: TGTGCCAGTAGTATTTTGGCAGCGTCTAACTATGGCTACACCTTC
CDR3 protein: CASSILAASNYGYTF
clone size: few
V gene: TRBV19
J gene: TRBJ1-2
D gene: .

CDR3 DNA: TGTGCTAGTGGTCCATGGGACTTTCAGACCCTTAACTATGGCTACACCTTC
CDR3 protein: CASGPWDFQTLNYGYTF
clone size: .
V gene: TRBV12-5
J gene: TRBJ1-2
D gene: .

CDR3 DNA: TGTGCCAGCAGGCAGGGGCAAAACTACGAGCAGTACTTC
CDR3 protein: CASRQGQNYEQYF
clone size: .
V gene: TRBV6-5
J gene: TRBJ2-7
D gene: .

CDR3 DNA: TGTGCCAGCGGACAGACGGTCGGCGGCTATAATTCACCCCTCCACTTT
CDR3 protein: CASGQTVGGYNSPLHF
clone size: once
V gene: TRBV18
J gene: TRBJ1-6
D gene: .

CDR3 DNA: TGTGCCAGCAGCCCCCAAGGGAGGCGGGGGGCCAGGTACAATGAGCAGTTCTTC
CDR3 protein: CASSPQGRRGARYNEQFF
clone size: .
V gene: TRBV25-1
J gene: TRBJ2-1
D gene: TRBD2

CDR3 DNA: TGTGCCAGCAGCGCCCACACGGGGAGACAAGAGACCCAGTACTTC
CDR3 protein: CASSAHTGRQETQYF
clone size: once
V gene: TRBV9
J gene: TRBJ2-5
D gene: .

CDR3 DNA: TGTGCCAGCAGCGATCCGACAGGGAGCTATGGCTACACCTTC
CDR3 protein: CASSDPTGSYGYTF
clone size: .
V gene: TRBV5-4
J gene: TRBJ1-2
D gene: TRBD1

CDR3 DNA: TGCAGCGCCTACCTAGCGGGGGGGAATACAGATACGCAGTATTTT
CDR3 protein: CSAYLAGGNTDTQYF
clone size: .
V gene: TRBV29-1
J gene: TRBJ2-3
D gene: TRBD2

CDR3 DNA: TGTGCCAGCAGCTTATCGACCGGGGAGCTGTTTTTT
CDR3 protein: CASSLSTGELFF
clone size: .
V gene: TRBV7-6
J gene: TRBJ2-2
D gene: .

CDR3 DNA: TGCGCCAGCAGCCAACAGGGCGGCTCACCCCTCCACTTT
CDR3 protein: CASSQQGGSPLHF
clone size: .
V gene: TRBV4-3
J gene: TRBJ1-6
D gene: .

CDR3 DNA: TGCAGTGCTTCTCAGGGCTACGAGCAGTACTTC
CDR3 protein: CSASQGYEQYF
clone size: .
V gene: TRBV20-1
J gene: TRBJ2-7
D gene: .

CDR3 DNA: TGTGCCAGCAGCGTGACAGGGATAAACACTGAAGCTTTCTTT
CDR3 protein: CASSVTGINTEAFF
clone size: .
V gene: TRBV2
J gene: TRBJ1-1
D gene: TRBD1

CDR3 DNA: TGTGCCAGCAGCGTAGTTAACGGGGAGCTGTTTTTT
CDR3 protein: CASSVVNGELFF
clone size: .
V gene: TRBV9
J gene: TRBJ2-2
D gene: .

CDR3 DNA: TGTGCTAGCAGCCTACAGTCCAAGGAAATTCCCCTCCACTTC
CDR3 protein: CASSLQSKEIPLHF
clone size: .
V gene: TRBV6-1
J gene: TRBJ1-6
D gene: .

CDR3 DNA: TGCAGCGGCCTTGGGTGGGGGGACGGAATCTATGGCTACACCTTC
CDR3 protein: CSGLGWGDGIYGYTF
clone size: .
V gene: TRBV29-1
J gene: TRBJ1-2
D gene: .

CDR3 DNA: TGTGCCAGCAGCCCCAGATTAGCGGGAACAGATACGCAGTATTTT
CDR3 protein: CASSPRLAGTDTQYF
clone size: few
V gene: TRBV9
J gene: TRBJ2-3
D gene: TRBD2

CDR3 DNA: TGTGCCACCAGGGAAGGATCGAGCAATCAGCCCCAGCATTTT
CDR3 protein: CATREGSSNQPQHF
clone size: .
V gene: TRBV19
J gene: TRBJ1-5
D gene: .

CDR3 DNA: TGCAGCGGGGCGGTTTTCGACAGGGTATCCTACAATGAGCAGTTCTTC
CDR3 protein: CSGAVFDRVSYNEQFF
clone size: once
V gene: TRBV29-1
J gene: TRBJ2-1
D gene: TRBD1

CDR3 DNA: TGTGCCAGCAGCCCATGGACAGGCCCAGATACGCAGTATTTT
CDR3 protein: CASSPWTGPDTQYF
clone size: .
V gene: TRBV7-9
J gene: TRBJ2-3
D gene: TRBD1

CDR3 DNA: TGTGCCAGCAGCGTTCGGACAGGGGGAGATACGCAGTATTTT
CDR3 protein: CASSVRTGGDTQYF
clone size: .
V gene: TRBV7-3
J gene: TRBJ2-3
D gene: TRBD1

CDR3 DNA: TGTGCCAGCAGCTTAGGGACAGGGGTAGTGCAGTACTTC
CDR3 protein: CASSLGTGVVQYF
clone size: .
V gene: TRBV7-2
J gene: TRBJ2-7
D gene: TRBD1

CDR3 DNA: TGTTCCAGCACCCCGGGACCTCCCAGGGGTAATTCACCCCTCCACTTT
CDR3 protein: CSSTPGPPRGNSPLHF
clone size: .
V gene: TRBV7-9
J gene: TRBJ1-6
D gene: .